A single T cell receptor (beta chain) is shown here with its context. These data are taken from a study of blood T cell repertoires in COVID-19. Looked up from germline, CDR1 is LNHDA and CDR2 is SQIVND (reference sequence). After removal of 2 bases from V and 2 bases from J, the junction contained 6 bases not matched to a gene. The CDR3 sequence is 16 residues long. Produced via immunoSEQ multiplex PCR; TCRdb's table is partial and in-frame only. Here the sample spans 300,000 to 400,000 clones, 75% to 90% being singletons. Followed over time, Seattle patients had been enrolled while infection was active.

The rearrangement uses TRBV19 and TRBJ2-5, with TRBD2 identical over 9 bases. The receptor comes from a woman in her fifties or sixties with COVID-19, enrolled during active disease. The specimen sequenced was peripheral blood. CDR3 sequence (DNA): TGTGCCAGTAGTATAACAACTAGCGGGTATCAAGAGACCCAGTACTTC. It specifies CASSITTSGYQETQYF.